This TCR beta chain was recorded in a study of cytomegalovirus exposure and HLA in healthy donors. Germline-derived CDR1 and CDR2 are SEHNR and FQNEAQ (reference sequence). With 4 bases removed from V and 8 bases from J, the gap between germline ends came to 17 bases. The CDR3 sequence is 15 residues long. Here immunoSEQ multiplex PCR was the method, and the copy in TCRdb shows in-frame clones only, minus some. The profile covers around 60,000 clones, with 92% appearing a single time and roughly 1.3% taken by the ten largest. This chain uses TRBV7-9 with TRBJ1-4; D gene uncertain. Specimen: PBMCs. The clonotype comes from a woman aged 18-30 years in good health and CMV-seronegative. The CDR3 DNA reads as TGTGCCAGCAGCTCACGACTTTCTCCGATCGAAAAACTGTTTTTT. Translating gives CASSSRLSPIEKLFF.